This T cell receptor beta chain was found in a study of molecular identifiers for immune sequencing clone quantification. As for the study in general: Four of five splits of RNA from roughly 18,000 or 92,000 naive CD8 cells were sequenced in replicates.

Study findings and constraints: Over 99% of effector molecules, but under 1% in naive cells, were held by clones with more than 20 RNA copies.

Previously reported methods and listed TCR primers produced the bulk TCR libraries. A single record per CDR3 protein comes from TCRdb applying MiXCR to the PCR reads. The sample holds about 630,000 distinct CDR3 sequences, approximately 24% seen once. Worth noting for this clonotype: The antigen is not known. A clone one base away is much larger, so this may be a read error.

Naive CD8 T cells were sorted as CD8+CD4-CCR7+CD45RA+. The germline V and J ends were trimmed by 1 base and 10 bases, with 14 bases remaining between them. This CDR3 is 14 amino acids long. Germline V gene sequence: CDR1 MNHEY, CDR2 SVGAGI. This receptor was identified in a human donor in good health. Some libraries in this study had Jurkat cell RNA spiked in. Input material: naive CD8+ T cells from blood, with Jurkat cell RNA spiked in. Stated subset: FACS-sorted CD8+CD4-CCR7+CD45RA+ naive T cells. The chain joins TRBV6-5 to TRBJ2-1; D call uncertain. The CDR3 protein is CASSYYDSADEQFF. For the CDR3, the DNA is TGTGCCAGCAGTTACTATGACTCCGCGGACGAGCAGTTCTTC.